These 13 T cell receptor beta chains originate from one sample sequenced in a study of blood T cell repertoires in COVID-19 (dated by TCRdb to about 2020). Libraries came from the immunoSEQ multiplex PCR assay. The clones in this table, taken by TCRdb from immuneACCESS, are in-frame only. Not every clone is retained; where verified, under half of the shortfall comes from an unresolved V gene, and the cause of the rest is unknown. This sample holds fewer than 250,000 clones; 83% were observed only once. The ten largest make up more than 5.5% of the sample. The sequencing sample was made of peripheral blood. These receptors were taken from a human donor in a cohort sampled during active COVID-19.

This chain uses TRBV7-2 with TRBJ2-5; tentative D call: TRBD1 (5 bases). The V end lost 4 bases, the J end lost 2 bases, and 8 bases lay between the germline ends. Germline CDR1 is SGHTA and CDR2 is FQGNSA. The CDR3 has 13 amino acids. The CDR3 spells CASSWGPQETQYF. For the CDR3, the DNA is TGTGCCAGCAGCTGGGGCCCTCAAGAGACCCAGTACTTC.

The chain combines TRBV7-9 with TRBJ2-7; TRBD1 is a possible D gene (6 bases). Deletions cut 5 bases from V and 6 bases from J, with 11 bases between. The CDR3 is 12 residues long. CDR1 is SEHNR and CDR2 is FQNEAQ in the germline V gene (reference sequence). The CDR3 nucleotides read TGTGCCAGCAGCCAGGGGAGAGCCGAGCAGTACTTC. It specifies CASSQGRAEQYF.

J is TRBJ2-7 and V is TRBV6-1; 12 bases agree with TRBD2. The CDR3 length is 15 residues. V lost 1 base, J lost 4 bases, and 2 bases stayed unmatched. The V gene's germline CDR1 is MNHNS and CDR2 SASEGT. This CDR3 is CASSEGTSGRYEQYF. The CDR3 region has the DNA TGTGCCAGCAGTGAAGGTACTAGCGGGAGGTACGAGCAGTACTTC.

The rearrangement links TRBV10-2 to TRBJ2-1; 7 bases agree with TRBD2. Per the germline V gene, CDR1 is WSHSY and CDR2 is SAAADI. V lost 8 bases, J lost 1 base, and 8 bases stayed unmatched. CDR3 size: 15 residues. The CDR3 loop reads CASVSSGSSYNEQFF. The CDR3 nucleotides read TGCGCCAGCGTTTCTAGCGGTTCTTCCTACAATGAGCAGTTCTTC.

This chain links TRBV2 with TRBJ1-2; TRBD1 matches at 7 bases. The V and J ends lost 2 bases and 2 bases, in that order; junction bases with no gene match: 20. Germline lookup yields CDR1 SNHLY and CDR2 FYNNEI. CDR3 size: 20 residues. This chain's CDR3 is CASSELFLNKPGQRNYGYTF. DNA of the CDR3: TGTGCCAGCAGTGAACTATTCCTGAATAAACCGGGACAGAGAAACTATGGCTACACCTTC.

This clone occurred a few times. This CDR3 is CASSLYRGLSFF. The CDR3 coding sequence is TGTGCCAGCAGCCTGTACAGGGGTCTATCTTTCTTT. The V and J genes are TRBV12-3 or TRBV12-4 and TRBJ1-1, with 7 positions matching TRBD1. The CDR3 contains 12 residues. V shed 6 bases, J shed 12 bases, and the junction held 10 bases outside the gene matches.

This clone was counted only a few times. The chain employs TRBV5-1 and TRBJ2-2, with TRBD2 matching over 9 bases. CDR1 and CDR2 (germline): SGHRS, YFSETQ. CDR3 length: 15 amino acids. Trimming took 4 bases from V and 4 from J; bases not matched to a gene: 5. DNA of the CDR3: TGCGCCAGCAGCCGAAGAGCGGGAGGCACCGGGGAGCTGTTTTTT. This encodes CASSRRAGGTGELFF. The variable domain in full, with the rest retrieved from reference TRBV5-1 and TRBJ2-2, is KAGVTQTPRYLIKTRGQQVTLSCSPISGHRSVSWYQQTPGQGLQFLFEYFSETQRNKGNFPGRFSGRQFSNSRSEMNVSTLELGDSALYLCASSRRAGGTGELFFGEGSRLTVL.

This chain connects TRBV28 to TRBJ2-2, with D maybe TRBD2 (6 bases). Trimming cost V 6 bases and J 5 bases, with 16 bases left between them. CDR1 and CDR2 from the germline V gene are MDHEN and SYDVKM. There are 15 residues in the CDR3. The CDR3 reads CASRGMEGRTGELFF. The CDR3 DNA sequence: TGTGCCAGCAGAGGCATGGAGGGACGGACCGGGGAGCTGTTTTTT.

The gene calls are TRBV6-5 and TRBJ2-7; 7 bases match TRBD1. With V trimmed by 2 bases and J by 3 bases, 10 bases remained unmatched. The CDR3 covers 16 residues. Germline CDR1 MNHEY, CDR2 SVGAGI. The CDR3 region is CASSYGRRQGVYEQYF. The CDR3, as DNA: TGTGCCAGCAGTTACGGCAGGCGGCAGGGGGTCTACGAGCAGTACTTC.

Written as DNA, the CDR3 is TGTGCCAGCCGCCCCCAAAGTGGCTCAAAGTCAGCTGGAAACACCATATATTTT. It is translated as CASRPQSGSKSAGNTIYF. The rearrangement uses TRBV19 and TRBJ1-3, with D hard to call. The CDR3 is made up of 18 amino acids. Germline CDR1 reads LNHDA; CDR2 reads SQIVND (reference sequence). Between the trimmed V and J ends, which lost 9 bases and 2 bases, there was a span of 26 bases.

This chain joins TRBV29-1 and TRBJ2-7; TRBD1 might be the D (6 bases). This CDR3 is built from 16 residues. V was pared by 5 bases and J by 4 bases, with 24 bases between. Germline V CDR1 and CDR2: SQVTM, ANQGSEA. The CDR3 DNA reads as TGCAGCGTTACTGCCCCCGGGACACAAGACCTATACGAGCAGTACTTC. This sequence encodes CSVTAPGTQDLYEQYF.

The genes are TRBV4-1 and TRBJ1-1; TRBD1 might be the D (5 bases). Germline V lookup: CDR1 MGHRA, CDR2 YSYEKL. This CDR3 region has 14 residues. The V gene lost 6 bases and the J gene lost 5 bases, with 16 bases spanning the gap. The CDR3 here is CASSHQGGGTEAFF. In DNA, the CDR3 is TGCGCCAGCAGTCACCAAGGCGGGGGGACTGAAGCTTTCTTT.

The CDR3 region is CASSQDLRREAFF. The CDR3, as DNA: TGTGCCAGCAGCCAAGATCTCAGGAGGGAGGCTTTCTTT. V gene TRBV3-1 (or the pseudogene TRBV3-2) combines with J gene TRBJ1-1; D is unresolved. This CDR3 comprises 13 residues. V was trimmed by 0 bases and J by 11 bases, leaving 13 bases between them. The germline gives CDR1 LGHDT, CDR2 YNNKEL (reference sequence).